The clone carrying this TCR beta chain has ten or more counts. Its antigen is still unknown. These data come from a study of T cells after yellow fever vaccination. Study-level results: The secondary response was weaker but peaked faster, day 5 versus 15. Although most clonotypes did not, a small share appeared in both CD4 and CD8 compartments.

Germline CDR1 reads LGHDT; CDR2 reads YNNKEL (reference sequence). CDR3 length: 14 amino acids. Trimming removed 0 bases from V and 1 base from J, with 6 bases in between. Production of TCR cDNA was by 5'RACE template switching, which also added a universal primer site and UMIs. TCRdb independently ran MiXCR on the 5' RACE reads; one entry per CDR3 protein. Here the sample spans around 160,000 distinct CDR3 sequences, 6% to 7.5% being singletons. The chain combines TRBV3-1 with TRBJ2-5; D unresolved. Specimen: CD4+ T cells sorted from PBMCs, collected about 5 days after the first yellow fever vaccination. This clonotype was sampled from a man between 18 and 29 years old who received the YFV17D yellow fever vaccine. The CDR3 loop is CASSQDTAQETQYF. The CDR3, as DNA: TGTGCCAGCAGCCAAGATACGGCCCAAGAGACCCAGTACTTC.